This entry features one TCR beta chain sequence. The CDR3 contains 18 residues. Germline assignment: CDR1 SQVTM and CDR2 ANQGSEA. Deletions cut 4 bases from V and 2 bases from J, with 26 bases between. These data originate in a study of shared T cell receptors in the human thymus. Measured with immunoSEQ multiplex PCR; TCRdb has only the in-frame clones, and not every one. The table includes hundreds of thousands of clones, 70% to 80% detected once. These same data were also listed under a study on human thymus T cells. That paper notes: In corrective heart surgery, resections were taken, and these provided the thymus tissue. Among thymic and blood repertoires, usage of V and J genes appeared biased. Related research has reported that thymic repertoires overlap highly among unrelated individuals.

The specimen sequenced was thymocytes. The clonotype was recovered from a boy in the first two years of life with a congenital heart defect. The chain has TRBV29-1 and TRBJ2-5; D might be TRBD2 (6 bases). CDR3 DNA: TGCAGCGTTGGCGGAGGGCTGCGGGGCCGCCGAGGGCAAGAGACCCAGTACTTC. Translation gives CSVGGGLRGRRGQETQYF. The full variable domain, with the rest looked up from reference TRBV29-1 and TRBJ2-5, is SAVISQKPSRDICQRGTSLTIQCQVDSQVTMMFWYRQQPGQSLTLIATANQGSEATYESGFVIDKFPISRPNLTFSTLTVSNMSPEDSSIYLCSVGGGLRGRRGQETQYFGPGTRLLVL.